These 24 T cell receptor beta chains were sequenced from one sample in a study of T cell repertoires in cytomegalovirus infection. TCRdb called the reads again in MiXCR, with one record for every CDR3 protein. This table has roughly 230,000 distinct CDR3 sequences, approximately 13% appearing once. Material for sequencing was PBMCs. All receptors come from a human donor in good health (CMV status not recorded). Some clones in this sample may be carry-over from other donors' samples.

There are many counts of this clonotype. This chain links TRBV6-1 with TRBJ2-7; 14 nucleotides align to TRBD2. V was pared by 6 bases and J by 4 bases, with 5 bases of the junction left unmatched. The CDR3 has 15 amino acids. From germline, CDR1 is MNHNS and CDR2 SASEGT. The CDR3 DNA reads TGTGCCAGCAGGGGACTAGCGGGAGCTGGTTACGAGCAGTACTTC. Amino acids: CASRGLAGAGYEQYF.

This clonotype occurred many times. This rearrangement joins TRBV7-2 to TRBJ2-2; 8 positions match TRBD1. The CDR3 runs to 17 residues. V lost 5 bases to trimming and J lost 2 bases; unmatched junction nucleotides: 10. Germline V gene lookup returns CDR1 SGHTA and CDR2 FQGNSA. CDR3 sequence: CASSRSLRGPNTGELFF. CDR3 coding DNA: TGTGCCAGCAGCAGGTCCCTCAGGGGGCCCAACACCGGGGAGCTGTTTTTT.

This clonotype was detected many times. The V gene is TRBV7-2, the J gene TRBJ1-4; D is perhaps TRBD1 (6 bases). This CDR3 has 14 residues. The germline V gene encodes CDR1 SGHTA and CDR2 FQGNSA. Between the trimmed V and J ends, which lost 5 bases and 2 bases, there was a span of 9 bases. CDR3 nucleotides: TGTGCCAGCAGCCGACAGGAGACTAATGAAAAACTGTTTTTT. It encodes CASSRQETNEKLFF.

As concerns this clonotype: A much larger clonotype is one base distant, so this may be a read error. The chain recombines TRBV6-2 or TRBV6-3 with TRBJ2-1, with unresolved D. The germline V and J ends were trimmed by 4 bases and 3 bases, with 4 bases remaining between them. The CDR3 is 12 amino acids. CDR1 MNHEY and CDR2 SVGEGT come from the germline V gene. The CDR3 sequence: CASSWDYNEQFF. The CDR3, as DNA: TGTGCCAGCAGTTGGGACTACAATGAGCAGTTCTTC.

This clonotype was seen repeatedly, ten times or more. CDR3 amino acids: CASKSRRSAYEQYF. CDR3 DNA sequence: TGTGCCAGTAAGAGTCGGCGGTCCGCCTACGAGCAGTACTTC. V gene TRBV19 combines with J gene TRBJ2-7; no clear D. Germline CDR1 reads LNHDA; CDR2 reads SQIVND (reference sequence). The CDR3 has 14 amino acids. V gave up 7 bases and J gave up 2 bases, with 15 bases separating them.

Regarding this clonotype: With a much larger clone just one base away, this may be a read error. The chain joins TRBV7-6 to TRBJ1-2, with a possible D match to TRBD1 (5 bases). This CDR3 has 17 amino acids. The germline CDR1 and CDR2 sequences are SGHVS and FNYEAQ. This CDR3 reads CASSPLISRDGNYGYAF. The CDR3 DNA reads as TGTGCCAGCAGCCCTCTTATCTCCCGGGACGGTAACTATGGCTACGCCTTC. Full variable domain (remainder filled in from reference TRBV7-6 and TRBJ1-2): GAGVSQSPRYKVTKRGQDVALRCDPISGHVSLYWYRQALGQGPEFLTYFNYEAQQDKSGLPNDRFSAERPEGSISTLTIQRTEQRDSAMYRCASSPLISRDGNYGYAFGSGTRLTVV.

The V and J genes are TRBV28 and TRBJ2-1; D is possibly TRBD2 (7 bases). Germline CDR1 MDHEN, CDR2 SYDVKM. Trimming left V 10 bases short and J 4 bases short, with 14 bases between. This CDR3 is built from 13 residues. CDR3 protein: CATLSGTYNEQFF. CDR3 bases: TGTGCCACTCTCAGCGGGACATACAATGAGCAGTTCTTC.

This clonotype showed up many times. The chain recombines TRBV6-6 with TRBJ2-7, with D possibly TRBD2 on 6 matching bases. Germline loops: CDR1 MNHNY, CDR2 SVGAGI (reference sequence). Deletions cut 6 bases from V and 7 bases from J, with 13 bases between. The CDR3 has 12 residues. The CDR3 here is CASSPGGWEQYF. As DNA, the CDR3 is TGTGCCAGCAGCCCCGGAGGGTGGGAGCAGTACTTC.

The J gene is TRBJ2-3, the V gene TRBV5-6; no clear D. CDR1 and CDR2 (germline): SGHDT, YYEEEE. This CDR3 has 15 amino acids. Trimming took off 5 bases at V and 0 bases at J, with 13 bases between the two ends. CDR3 DNA: TGTGCCAGCAGGGAAGGCTTAACTAGCACAGATACGCAGTATTTT. The encoded protein is CASREGLTSTDTQYF.

This clonotype has ten or more counts. The chain links TRBV7-2 to TRBJ2-3; D is possibly TRBD2 (6 bases). Germline assignment: CDR1 SGHTA and CDR2 FQGNSA. Between the trimmed V and J ends, which lost 3 bases and 0 bases, there was a span of 10 bases. The CDR3 totals 15 residues. The CDR3 region is CASSFLSGSTDTQYF. CDR3 DNA sequence: TGTGCCAGCAGCTTTCTTAGCGGAAGCACAGATACGCAGTATTTT.

The gene calls are TRBV5-1 and TRBJ2-1, with D tentatively TRBD2 (6 bases). Germline values: CDR1 SGHRS, CDR2 YFSETQ. The ends were cut back, 0 bases at V and 0 bases at J, with 13 bases in the middle. The CDR3 totals 17 residues. Here the CDR3 DNA reads TGCGCCAGCAGCTTGGGACCCGGGAGTCTCTCCTACAATGAGCAGTTCTTC. Residues: CASSLGPGSLSYNEQFF.

As DNA, the CDR3 is TGTGCCAGCAGCGGTACAGGGGGCAGGGAAAAACTGTTTTTT. Its protein is CASSGTGGREKLFF. The chain is built from TRBV7-9 and TRBJ1-4; 9 nucleotides line up with TRBD1. The J segment lost 8 bases and the V segment lost 5 bases, leaving 6 bases of the junction unmatched. The CDR3 extends over 14 amino acids. Germline V lookup: CDR1 SEHNR, CDR2 FQNEAQ (reference sequence).

At least ten counts were recorded for this clonotype. The chain joins TRBV28 to TRBJ1-1, with TRBD1 identical over 8 bases. The J segment lost 1 base and the V segment lost 2 bases, leaving 3 bases of the junction unmatched. Germline CDR1 and CDR2: MDHEN and SYDVKM. The CDR3 loop spans 15 amino acids. DNA of the CDR3: TGTGCCAGCAGTTTACTAGGACAGGGGAACACTGAAGCTTTCTTT. Protein product: CASSLLGQGNTEAFF.

This chain joins TRBV20-1 and TRBJ2-7, with D tentatively TRBD1 (7 bases). The CDR3 is 15 amino acids. V lost 0 bases, J lost 1 base, and 13 bases lay in between. The germline gives CDR1 DFQATT, CDR2 SNEGSKA (reference sequence). The CDR3 sequence: CSARDPGDSSYEQYF. The DNA of the CDR3 is TGCAGTGCTAGAGATCCGGGGGACAGTTCCTACGAGCAGTACTTC.

This clonotype was recorded a few times. The chain carries TRBV24-1 and TRBJ2-5; 9 bases map to TRBD1. J was trimmed by 4 bases and V by 2 bases; bases with no gene match: 10. The CDR3 has 17 residues. The germline V gene encodes CDR1 KGHDR and CDR2 SFDVKD. CDR3 in DNA: TGTGCCACCAGTGATTCCACCGGGACAGGGTCCCGAGAGACCCAGTACTTC. As protein: CATSDSTGTGSRETQYF.

This clonotype was observed many times. J is TRBJ1-1 and V is TRBV29-1; D uncertain. The germline CDR1 and CDR2 sequences are SQVTM and ANQGSEA. The CDR3 runs 13 residues. The CDR3, as DNA: TGCACTATAAGCGTAGGGATGAACACTGAAGCTTTCTTT. Its translation: CTISVGMNTEAFF.

This clonotype was picked up one time. This rearrangement joins TRBV28 to TRBJ1-2; D may be TRBD1 (6 bases). Germline lookup yields CDR1 MDHEN and CDR2 SYDVKM. This CDR3 region has 18 residues. V was clipped by 4 bases and J by 4 bases, with 25 bases between them. DNA for the CDR3: TGTGCCAGCAGTTCGACAGGTTTAGTCGGCATTGATGCCTATGGCTACACCTTC. It specifies CASSSTGLVGIDAYGYTF.

This clonotype was counted at least ten times. The rearrangement links TRBV20-1 to TRBJ2-7; a weak D match, TRBD1 (6 bases). This CDR3 has 13 residues. Germline CDR1 reads DFQATT; CDR2 reads SNEGSKA (reference sequence). V lost 3 bases to trimming and J lost 2 bases, with 11 bases between them. The CDR3 here is CSASGTKAYEQYF. In DNA form, the CDR3 reads TGCAGTGCTAGCGGGACAAAGGCCTACGAGCAGTACTTC.

This clonotype was seen a few times. The V gene is TRBV5-6, the J gene TRBJ2-7; D not resolved. The CDR3 has 15 residues. The germline V and J ends were trimmed by 4 bases and 0 bases, with 14 bases remaining between them. Germline-derived CDR1 and CDR2 are SGHDT and YYEEEE. CDR3 DNA sequence: TGTGCCAGCAGCCGACTTCCGGCGCGCTCCTACGAGCAGTACTTC. This gives the protein CASSRLPARSYEQYF.

This clonotype was counted many times. This chain links TRBV6-5 with TRBJ2-6; D might be TRBD2 (5 bases). Germline V gene data show CDR1 as MNHEY and CDR2 as SVGAGI. The V end lost 2 bases, the J end lost 0 bases, and 5 bases lay between the germline ends. The CDR3 runs to 15 residues. The CDR3 spells CASSYRGSGANVLTF. The CDR3 nucleotides read TGTGCCAGCAGTTACCGGGGCTCTGGGGCCAACGTCCTGACTTTC.

This clonotype was found many times. The DNA for the CDR3 is TGTGCCAGCGAAGGGGCAACTGAAGCTTTCTTT. Its translation is CASEGATEAFF. This chain joins TRBV6-2 or TRBV6-3 and TRBJ1-1, with D possibly TRBD1 on 5 matching bases. CDR1 and CDR2 from the germline V gene are MNHEY and SVGEGT. V shed 8 bases and J shed 5 bases, with 9 bases lying between them. The CDR3 spans 11 residues.

The rearrangement links TRBV6-2 or TRBV6-3 to TRBJ2-2, with no clear D. CDR3 length equals 14 residues. The germline gives CDR1 MNHEY, CDR2 SVGEGT. The ends were cut back, 0 bases at V and 6 bases at J, with 8 bases in the middle. The CDR3 bases are TGTGCCAGCAGTTACTCGAACTGGTCCGGGGAGCTGTTTTTT. It yields the protein CASSYSNWSGELFF.

This clonotype was detected many times. This chain's CDR3 is CASSLDVGRFTEAFF. The CDR3 region has the DNA TGTGCCAGCAGCTTAGATGTAGGGAGATTCACTGAAGCTTTCTTT. This rearrangement joins TRBV7-9 to TRBJ1-1; D uncertain. CDR1 and CDR2 from the germline V gene are SEHNR and FQNEAQ (reference sequence). V was cut by 1 base and J by 4 bases, with 13 bases left in between. This CDR3 comprises 15 residues.

The chain recombines TRBV7-2 with TRBJ2-7, with D unclear. V was cut by 5 bases and J by 0 bases, with 11 bases left in between. The CDR3 is made up of 14 amino acids. CDR1 and CDR2 (germline): SGHTA, FQGNSA. The chain's CDR3 is CASSPPSYSYEQYF. CDR3 sequence (DNA): TGTGCCAGCAGCCCCCCCTCGTACTCCTACGAGCAGTACTTC.